The 10 T cell receptor beta chains given below trace back to one sample, sequenced in a study of T-cell reconstitution after alpha-beta-depleted transplantation in children. It was with unique molecular identifiers that the TCRbeta library was prepared. MiXCR was run by TCRdb on the PCR reads, yielding one entry per CDR3 protein. The data show some 290,000 distinct CDR3 sequences, approximately 9.8% seen once. The material was PBMCs from the stem cell graft donor, obtained from the stem cell graft. All receptors come from a human donor who donated a stem cell graft to a child with SCID.

The chain joins TRBV27 to TRBJ2-7, with TRBD2 identical over 7 bases. CDR3 size: 13 residues. In germline, CDR1 is MNHEY, CDR2 SMNVEV (reference sequence). Trimming took 8 bases from V and 4 from J; bases not matched to a gene: 8. The CDR3 loop is CASAAGDEYEQYF. CDR3 sequence (DNA): TGTGCCAGCGCGGCGGGGGACGAATACGAGCAGTACTTC.

This clonotype has just a few counts. This chain uses TRBV10-3 with TRBJ1-1; D not resolved. From germline, CDR1 is ENHRY and CDR2 SYGVKD. The CDR3 runs 14 residues. The germline V and J ends were trimmed by 6 bases and 6 bases, with 17 bases remaining between them. The CDR3 protein is CAIRDPGLKAEAFF. CDR3 sequence (DNA): TGTGCCATCAGGGACCCGGGCCTGAAGGCTGAAGCTTTCTTT.

The chain employs TRBV6-5 and TRBJ2-1; TRBD2 aligns across 8 bases. Germline values: CDR1 MNHEY, CDR2 SVGAGI. The CDR3 sequence is 13 residues long. The V gene end was trimmed by 6 bases and the J gene end by 13 bases; junction bases not matched to a gene: 11. The CDR3 coding sequence is TGTGCCAGCAGGCCCGGTGGGGGACTAGGTCAGTTCTTC. Amino acids: CASRPGGGLGQFF.

V gene TRBV4-2 combines with J gene TRBJ1-1; the D gene is possibly TRBD1 (5 bases). Trimming pared 1 base from V and 3 bases from J, leaving 12 bases between. The CDR3 is 15 residues long. Germline CDR1 is LGHNA and CDR2 is YNFKEQ. The CDR3 nucleotides are TGTGCCAGCAGCCAAGGTGTGGGACCGGACACTGAAGCTTTCTTT. Its translation: CASSQGVGPDTEAFF.

This clonotype was counted only a few times. The chain couples TRBV18 to TRBJ1-2; TRBD1 matches at 11 bases. From germline, CDR1 is KGHSH and CDR2 LQKENI. With 6 bases clipped from V and 8 bases from J, the junction kept 11 bases outside the gene matches. CDR3 size: 15 residues. The CDR3 DNA sequence: TGTGCCAGCTCCCCCTGGGACAGGGGGTTCGAGGGCTACACCTTC. Protein product: CASSPWDRGFEGYTF.

The chain carries TRBV6-1 and TRBJ2-2; TRBD2 is a possible D gene (6 bases). V was pared by 5 bases and J by 1 base, with 11 bases between. The CDR3 spans 15 residues. Germline-derived CDR1 and CDR2 are MNHNS and SASEGT. In DNA, the CDR3 is TGTGCCAGCAGTCCCGGGAGCTTGAACACCGGGGAGCTGTTTTTT. It codes for CASSPGSLNTGELFF.

This clonotype was seen more than once but under ten times. The chain uses TRBV11-2 and TRBJ1-1; D not resolved. CDR1 is SGHAT and CDR2 is FQNNGV in the germline V gene. Trimming took off 1 base at V and 4 bases at J, with 10 bases between the two ends. The CDR3 runs to 14 residues. The CDR3 loop is CASSLAFWGTEAFF. The CDR3 DNA follows: TGTGCCAGCAGCTTAGCTTTCTGGGGCACTGAAGCTTTCTTT. The full variable domain, with the rest looked up from reference TRBV11-2 and TRBJ1-1, is EAGVAQSPRYKIIEKRQSVAFWCNPISGHATLYWYQQILGQGPKLLIQFQNNGVVDDSQLPKDRFSAERLKGVDSTLKIQPAKLEDSAVYLCASSLAFWGTEAFFGQGTRLTVV.

At least ten counts were recorded for this clonotype. The V gene is TRBV20-1, the J gene TRBJ1-4; TRBD1 might be the D (6 bases). This CDR3 region has 14 residues. Germline V gene sequence: CDR1 DFQATT, CDR2 SNEGSKA (reference sequence). The V end lost 5 bases, the J end lost 4 bases, and 14 bases lay between the germline ends. The CDR3 region has the DNA TGCAGTGCTGCCCTCTGGGACATTAATGAAAAACTGTTTTTT. Translating it yields CSAALWDINEKLFF.

This clonotype turned up a few times. V and J are TRBV15 and TRBJ1-1; D unresolved. Germline CDR1 reads LNHNV; CDR2 reads YYDKDF (reference sequence). The V end lost 0 bases, the J end lost 5 bases, and 13 bases lay between the germline ends. The CDR3 is 15 residues long. The CDR3 loop is CATSRDRGVWTEAFF. The DNA of the CDR3 is TGTGCCACCAGCAGAGATCGCGGCGTATGGACTGAAGCTTTCTTT. Variable domain in full (rest from reference TRBV15 and TRBJ1-1): DAMVIQNPRYQVTQFGKPVTLSCSQTLNHNVMYWYQQKSSQAPKLLFHYYDKDFNNEADTPDNFQSRRPNTSFCFLDIRSPGLGDTAMYLCATSRDRGVWTEAFFGQGTRLTVV.

The chain has TRBV25-1 and TRBJ1-4, with unresolved D. Between the trimmed V and J ends, which lost 4 bases and 7 bases, there was a span of 10 bases. Germline V gives CDR1 MGHDK, CDR2 SYGVNS. This CDR3 has 13 amino acids. CDR3 region: CASSGVGIEKLFF. The CDR3 DNA is TGTGCCAGCAGTGGAGTCGGTATTGAAAAACTGTTTTTT.